The 20 T cell receptor beta chains below were found in one sample sequenced in a study of cytomegalovirus exposure and HLA in healthy donors. The PCR employed 60 Vbeta primers together with 13 Jbeta primers. Produced via immunoSEQ multiplex PCR; TCRdb's table is partial and in-frame only. This table lists 49,000 or so clones. The source material was PBMCs. Receptor source: a man aged 40-50 years in good health and CMV-seropositive.

This rearrangement joins TRBV5-1 to TRBJ2-1; 9 nucleotides line up with TRBD2. V lost 6 bases to trimming and J lost 5 bases; unmatched junction nucleotides: 9. Looked up from germline, CDR1 is SGHRS and CDR2 is YFSETQ. CDR3 size: 15 residues. CDR3 DNA sequence: TGCGCCAGCACAGTGGCGGGAGGGCCTAACAATGAGCAGTTCTTC. This encodes CASTVAGGPNNEQFF.

V gene TRBV5-5 combines with J gene TRBJ2-7; D gene unclear. The CDR3 has 12 amino acids. V dropped 1 base and J dropped 3 bases, with 5 bases sitting between them. In germline, CDR1 is SGHKS, CDR2 YYEKEE (reference sequence). DNA of the CDR3: TGTGCCAGCAGCTTGCCCAGCTACGAGCAGTACTTC. Its translation is CASSLPSYEQYF. Using reference TRBV5-5 and TRBJ2-7 for the parts outside the CDR3, the full variable domain is DAGVTQSPTHLIKTRGQQVTLRCSPISGHKSVSWYQQVLGQGPQFIFQYYEKEERGRGNFPDRFSARQFPNYSSELNVNALLLGDSALYLCASSLPSYEQYFGPGTRLTVT.

The DNA for the CDR3 is TGTGCCAGCAGCTTAGCGGCGGGAGGGGACTACGAGCAGTACTTC. It yields the protein CASSLAAGGDYEQYF. The chain joins TRBV7-6 to TRBJ2-7, with 9 positions matching TRBD2. The CDR3 is 15 amino acids. Per the germline V gene, CDR1 is SGHVS and CDR2 is FNYEAQ. V dropped 0 bases and J dropped 3; count of bases not matched to a gene: 3.

J is TRBJ1-4 and V is TRBV25-1, with a tentative D call TRBD1 (6 bases). CDR1 MGHDK and CDR2 SYGVNS come from the germline V gene. V was clipped by 0 bases and J by 1 base, with 9 bases between them. The CDR3 consists of 16 residues. CDR3 sequence: CASSEYAGETNEKLFF. The CDR3 nucleotides are TGTGCCAGCAGTGAATATGCAGGGGAAACTAATGAAAAACTGTTTTTT.

This chain uses TRBV6-6 with TRBJ1-5; D uncertain. CDR1 is MNHNY and CDR2 is SVGAGI in the germline V gene (reference sequence). CDR3 size: 14 residues. Trimming pared 5 bases from V and 5 bases from J, leaving 13 bases between. The CDR3: CASSNSGGHQPQHF. CDR3 in DNA: TGTGCCAGCAGTAACAGCGGTGGGCATCAGCCCCAGCATTTT.

V usage is TRBV7-6 and J usage is TRBJ1-1; D is ambiguous. This CDR3 spans 11 amino acids. Trimming took off 7 bases at V and 4 bases at J, with 7 bases between the two ends. Germline V gene sequence: CDR1 SGHVS, CDR2 FNYEAQ. The CDR3 region has the DNA TGTGCCAGCACACAGATCACTGAAGCTTTCTTT. Protein product: CASTQITEAFF.

J is TRBJ2-7 and V is TRBV7-2; 7 bases are shared with TRBD1. V lost 3 bases, J lost 3 bases, and 5 bases stayed unmatched. The germline gives CDR1 SGHTA, CDR2 FQGNSA. This CDR3 has 14 amino acids. The CDR3 reads CASSFRAGGYEQYF. The CDR3 bases are TGTGCCAGCAGCTTCCGAGCAGGGGGCTACGAGCAGTACTTC.

In DNA form, the CDR3 reads TGTGCCAGCAGCGCGCTAGCGGGGGGGCCCCAAGAGACCCAGTACTTC. Protein sequence: CASSALAGGPQETQYF. The genes are TRBV9 and TRBJ2-5; 12 bases map to TRBD2. V was clipped by 3 bases and J by 1 base; unmatched bases: 4. The CDR3 spans 16 residues. CDR1 and CDR2 from the germline V gene are SGDLS and YYNGEE.

The genes are TRBV7-2 and TRBJ1-1, with TRBD1 matching over 7 bases. The CDR3 is made up of 13 amino acids. J was trimmed by 4 bases and V by 5 bases; bases with no gene match: 4. The germline V gene encodes CDR1 SGHTA and CDR2 FQGNSA. This chain's CDR3 is CASSLGTATEAFF. The CDR3 nucleotides read TGTGCCAGCAGCCTCGGGACAGCCACTGAAGCTTTCTTT.

The genes are TRBV19 and TRBJ2-3; no firm D call. The germline V gene has CDR1 LNHDA and CDR2 SQIVND (reference sequence). With 8 bases removed from V and 2 bases from J, the gap between germline ends came to 14 bases. CDR3 length equals 14 residues. The chain's CDR3 is CASGQSQYTDTQYF. CDR3 nucleotide sequence: TGTGCCAGTGGGCAGAGCCAGTACACAGATACGCAGTATTTT.

Worth noting for this clone: Its ends do not fully match the called genes, so a read error is possible. The chain carries TRBV28 and TRBJ2-1, with 7 bases lining up with TRBD1. Germline V gives CDR1 MDHEN, CDR2 SYDVKM. The length of the CDR3 is 16 residues. CDR3 loop: CASSSRDSFSDNEQFF. The DNA of the CDR3 is TGTGCCAGCAGTTCACGGGACAGCTTCTCCGACAATGAGCAGTTCTTC.

The chain joins TRBV18 to TRBJ1-2; D remains ambiguous. The length of the CDR3 is 14 residues. Germline CDR1 is KGHSH and CDR2 is LQKENI. With 6 bases removed from V and 6 bases from J, the gap between germline ends came to 17 bases. The CDR3 bases are TGTGCCAGCTCCCCCGAGGCAACCACGGATGGCTACACCTTC. Its protein is CASSPEATTDGYTF.

The chain joins TRBV19 to TRBJ1-1; 10 positions agree with TRBD1. V lost 0 bases to trimming and J lost 5 bases; unmatched junction nucleotides: 9. Looked up from germline, CDR1 is LNHDA and CDR2 is SQIVND (reference sequence). This CDR3 contains 17 residues. This chain's CDR3 is CASSIEAGGQGKTEAFF. CDR3 nucleotide sequence: TGTGCCAGTAGTATAGAGGCGGGGGGACAGGGGAAAACTGAAGCTTTCTTT.

The chain combines TRBV18 with TRBJ1-2, with a weak D call TRBD1 (5 bases). Germline CDR1 KGHSH, CDR2 LQKENI. This CDR3 has 15 amino acids. V was cut by 4 bases and J by 4 bases, with 16 bases left in between. The CDR3 loop reads CASSLQSGTPYGYTF. For the CDR3, the DNA is TGTGCCAGCTCACTCCAATCCGGGACTCCCTATGGCTACACCTTC.

The J gene is TRBJ2-5, the V gene TRBV18; tentatively, D is TRBD2 (5 bases). V lost 6 bases to trimming and J lost 2 bases, with 10 bases between them. Germline CDR1 and CDR2: KGHSH and LQKENI. The CDR3 extends over 13 amino acids. This CDR3 is CASSSSGQETQYF. The CDR3 nucleotides read TGTGCCAGCTCGTCCTCGGGACAAGAGACCCAGTACTTC.

The gene calls are TRBV7-2 and TRBJ1-4; 7 nucleotides agree with TRBD1. CDR1 is SGHTA, CDR2 FQGNSA, per germline. Trimming cost V 5 bases and J 7 bases; bases outside gene matches: 10. The CDR3 is 15 amino acids. Written as DNA, the CDR3 is TGTGCCAGCAGCCGCTCAGGGGGGAGCGGTGAAAAACTGTTTTTT. Protein product: CASSRSGGSGEKLFF. The variable domain in full, with the rest retrieved from reference TRBV7-2 and TRBJ1-4, is GAGVSQSPSNKVTEKGKDVELRCDPISGHTALYWYRQSLGQGLEFLIYFQGNSAPDKSGLPSDRFSAERTGGSVSTLTIQRTQQEDSAVYLCASSRSGGSGEKLFFGSGTQLSVL.

The rearrangement uses TRBV7-2 and TRBJ2-2; D perhaps matches TRBD2 (6 bases). This CDR3 has 17 residues. The germline V gene has CDR1 SGHTA and CDR2 FQGNSA. V gave up 5 bases and J gave up 6 bases, with 22 bases separating them. The CDR3 region is CASSLPGGLPGSGELFF. The CDR3 region has the DNA TGTGCCAGCAGCCTCCCCGGAGGGCTTCCCGGGTCCGGGGAGCTGTTTTTT.

The chain combines TRBV28 with TRBJ2-3; D ambiguous. Germline V CDR1 and CDR2: MDHEN, SYDVKM. This CDR3 is built from 11 residues. V was shortened by 3 bases and J by 5 bases, with 3 bases between the two germline ends. CDR3 region: CASSFRDTQYF. CDR3 nucleotides: TGTGCCAGCAGTTTTAGAGATACGCAGTATTTT. Using reference TRBV28 and TRBJ2-3 for the parts outside the CDR3, the full variable domain is DVKVTQSSRYLVKRTGEKVFLECVQDMDHENMFWYRQDPGLGLRLIYFSYDVKMKEKGDIPEGYSVSREKKERFSLILESASTNQTSMYLCASSFRDTQYFGPGTRLTVL.

The chain links TRBV30 to TRBJ1-5, with 11 bases lining up with TRBD1. The junction had 2 bases not matched to a gene; V was cut back by 3 bases and J by 7 bases. Germline V CDR1 and CDR2: GTSNPN, SVGIG (reference sequence). The CDR3 sequence is 13 residues long. The DNA for the CDR3 is TGTGCCTGGAGGGGACAGGGGGAACAGCCCCAGCATTTT. Its protein is CAWRGQGEQPQHF.

The genes are TRBV14 and TRBJ2-4; 11 nucleotides align to TRBD1. After removal of 4 bases from V and 0 bases from J, the junction contained 14 bases not matched to a gene. Germline values: CDR1 SGHDN, CDR2 FVKESK. This CDR3 spans 20 amino acids. The CDR3 is CASSPGPRTGGFRAKNIQYF. The CDR3 DNA follows: TGTGCCAGCAGCCCAGGGCCACGGACAGGGGGCTTTAGAGCCAAAAACATTCAGTACTTC.